Listed here are 18 T cell receptor beta chains from one sample, sequenced in a study of glioma-infiltrating T cells (dated by TCRdb to about 2016). This sample was sequenced with an Illumina MiSeq. The iRepertoire nested amplicon-rescue multiplex PCR (arm-PCR) platform was used to amplify TCR alpha and beta CDR3 regions from RNA. TCRdb reran the public reads through fastp at Q25 and MiXCR, keeping productive beta chains. Rows are unified per CDR3 protein, each entry keeping the most common DNA and genes. A total of some 120,000 distinct CDR3 sequences appear in this sample, roughly 23% of them only once. Of the sample, roughly 15% falls within the top ten clones. Sequencing used glioma tissue, nonneoplastic brain tissue, or PBMCs (not recorded which). These receptor sequences come from a human donor with low-grade glioma or glioblastoma, undergoing nonglioma brain surgery, or in good health (not recorded which).

This clonotype was counted a few times. The chain couples TRBV30 to TRBJ2-1; D unresolved. Germline V gene data show CDR1 as GTSNPN and CDR2 as SVGIG (reference sequence). The CDR3 has 11 amino acids. Trimming removed 3 bases at V and 10 bases at J, with 10 bases between. CDR3 bases: TGTGCCTGGAGACTCGCCGGGGAGCAGTTCTTC. It yields the protein CAWRLAGEQFF. The full variable domain, in which reference TRBV30 and TRBJ2-1 provide the parts outside the CDR3, is SQTIHQWPATLVQPVGSPLSLECTVEGTSNPNLYWYRQAAGRGLQLLFYSVGIGQISSEVPQNLSASRPQDRQFILSSKKLLLSDSGFYLCAWRLAGEQFFGPGTRLTVL.

The chain employs TRBV12-3 or TRBV12-4 and TRBJ2-7; 8 nucleotides line up with TRBD2. This CDR3 comprises 15 residues. Trimming at V came to 6 bases and at J to 2 bases, leaving 9 bases not matched to a gene. The CDR3 DNA reads as TGTGCCAGCAGACCAGGGCTAGCGGGCCCCTACGAGCAGTACTTC. It encodes CASRPGLAGPYEQYF.

This clonotype was detected ten times or more. This chain links TRBV6-1 with TRBJ2-7; no reliable D call. Germline V gene data show CDR1 as MNHNS and CDR2 as SASEGT. The CDR3 is made up of 13 amino acids. V was trimmed by 2 bases and J by 3 bases, leaving 8 bases between them. The CDR3, as DNA: TGTGCCAGCAGTGAAAACAGAAACTACGAGCAGTACTTC. It is translated as CASSENRNYEQYF.

There are many counts of this clonotype. This chain links TRBV20-1 with TRBJ1-3; tentative D call: TRBD1 (5 bases). Per the germline V gene, CDR1 is DFQATT and CDR2 is SNEGSKA (reference sequence). CDR3 length equals 14 residues. Trimming left V 4 bases short and J 0 bases short, with 10 bases between. The CDR3 spells CSAIRDFSGNTIYF. As DNA, the CDR3 is TGCAGTGCTATACGGGACTTCTCTGGAAACACCATATATTTT.

This clonotype was counted at least ten times. The junction does not match germline at one end; this may be a read error. The chain uses TRBV7-7 and TRBJ2-1, with D unresolved. The CDR3 covers 14 residues. Germline values: CDR1 SSHAT, CDR2 FNYEAQ (reference sequence). CDR3 amino acids: CASSLGPTYNEQFF. The CDR3 coding sequence is TGTGCTAGCAGCTTAGGTCCAACCTACAATGAGCAGTTCTTC. The whole variable domain, remainder taken from reference TRBV7-7 and TRBJ2-1, is GAGVSQSPRYKVTKRGQDVTLRCDPISSHATLYWYQQALGQGPEFLTYFNYEAQPDKSGLPSDRFSAERPEGSISTLTIQRTEQRDSAMYRCASSLGPTYNEQFFGPGTRLTVL.

The chain carries TRBV4-1 and TRBJ2-3; D possibly matches TRBD1 or TRBD2 (5 bases each). V was cut by 8 bases and J by 5 bases, with 26 bases left in between. The CDR3 contains 17 residues. The germline CDR1 and CDR2 sequences are MGHRA and YSYEKL. CDR3 protein: CASGSPWAGATRDTQYF. The CDR3 DNA is TGCGCCAGCGGCTCACCCTGGGCCGGGGCCACCAGAGATACGCAGTATTTT.

The chain is built from TRBV4-1 and TRBJ2-5, with 14 bases identical to TRBD2. This CDR3 comprises 17 residues. Losses at the gene ends were 4 bases for V and 5 bases for J; bases not matched to a gene: 9. In germline, CDR1 is MGHRA, CDR2 YSYEKL. The CDR3 DNA reads as TGCGCCAGCAGCCTCGGGACTAGCGGGAGCGTGGGGGAGACCCAGTACTTC. Translating gives CASSLGTSGSVGETQYF.

The chain is built from TRBV27 and TRBJ2-7; 7 bases align to TRBD1. The CDR3 length is 14 residues. CDR1 and CDR2 from the germline V gene are MNHEY and SMNVEV (reference sequence). V was pared by 6 bases and J by 0 bases, with 5 bases of the junction left unmatched. The DNA of the CDR3 is TGTGCCAGCAGGTTTTCAGGGGGCTCCTACGAGCAGTACTTC. Protein product: CASRFSGGSYEQYF.

This clonotype came up many times. The chain has TRBV25-1 and TRBJ1-2; the D is unclear. This CDR3 contains 15 residues. Germline V lookup: CDR1 MGHDK, CDR2 SYGVNS. V was cut by 3 bases and J by 2 bases, with 13 bases left in between. CDR3 sequence: CASSDNLVANYGYTF. In DNA form, the CDR3 reads TGTGCCAGCAGTGACAATCTGGTGGCGAACTATGGCTACACCTTC.

This clonotype was counted many times. The rearrangement joins TRBV28 to TRBJ2-2; D perhaps matches TRBD1 (5 bases). This CDR3 region has 12 residues. Trimming took off 7 bases at V and 12 bases at J, with 15 bases between the two ends. Germline-derived CDR1 and CDR2 are MDHEN and SYDVKM. CDR3 sequence reads: CASNTLGHKLFF. The CDR3 nucleotides are TGTGCCAGCAACACCCTTGGACACAAGCTGTTTTTT.

This clonotype has ten or more counts. V usage is TRBV4-1 and J usage is TRBJ2-7; no firm D call. Germline V CDR1 and CDR2: MGHRA, YSYEKL. V was trimmed by 4 bases and J by 2 bases, leaving 18 bases between them. The CDR3 sequence is 16 residues long. In DNA form, the CDR3 reads TGCGCCAGCAGCCCCAGCCGGTGGAGTCCAGCCTACGAGCAGTACTTC. It specifies CASSPSRWSPAYEQYF.

This clonotype was seen ten or more times. This chain joins TRBV28 and TRBJ2-1; D is undetermined. The CDR3 runs 13 residues. CDR1 is MDHEN, CDR2 SYDVKM, per germline. V was clipped by 5 bases and J by 8 bases, with 13 bases between them. CDR3 sequence: CASSPLIRDEQFF. The CDR3 bases are TGTGCCAGCAGTCCCCTTATAAGGGATGAGCAGTTCTTC. Full variable domain (remainder filled in from reference TRBV28 and TRBJ2-1): DVKVTQSSRYLVKRTGEKVFLECVQDMDHENMFWYRQDPGLGLRLIYFSYDVKMKEKGDIPEGYSVSREKKERFSLILESASTNQTSMYLCASSPLIRDEQFFGPGTRLTVL.

Worth noting for this clonotype: A much larger clone lies one base from this, so it may be a read error. The rearrangement links TRBV19 to TRBJ1-1, with D possibly being TRBD1 (5 bases). Germline CDR1 and CDR2: LNHDA and SQIVND (reference sequence). The CDR3 runs to 13 residues. The CDR3 bases are TGTGCCAGTAGTTCGACAGTGAACACTAAAGCTTTCTTT. It encodes CASSSTVNTKAFF.

This clonotype was counted many times. The V call is TRBV19, the J call TRBJ2-1; D is unclear. Trimming removed 0 bases from V and 4 bases from J, with 13 bases in between. CDR1 is LNHDA, CDR2 SQIVND, per germline (reference sequence). The CDR3 sequence is 16 residues long. CDR3 protein: CASSIDPGAVYNEQFF. Written as DNA, the CDR3 is TGTGCCAGTAGTATAGATCCCGGAGCCGTATACAATGAGCAGTTCTTC.

In its sample, this clonotype was seen many times. The V and J genes are TRBV20-1 and TRBJ2-1; 12 bases align to TRBD2. Looked up from germline, CDR1 is DFQATT and CDR2 is SNEGSKA (reference sequence). The CDR3 extends over 19 amino acids. The trim removed 3 bases at V and 1 base at J, leaving 13 bases unmatched. CDR3 DNA sequence: TGCAGTGCTAGCACTCGGGGACTAGCGGGCCGTAGGTCCTACAATGAGCAGTTCTTC. It is translated as CSASTRGLAGRRSYNEQFF.

With respect to this clonotype: At one of its ends the junction is not consistent with the germline gene, which may arise from a read error. The CDR3 nucleotides read TGCGCCAGCAGCTTGGAGGCAGGGGACCAGCCCAAGCATTTT. Its protein product is CASSLEAGDQPKHF. The chain joins TRBV5-1 to TRBJ1-5, with a possible D match to TRBD1 (6 bases). Germline loops: CDR1 SGHRS, CDR2 YFSETQ. The CDR3 has 14 amino acids.

Notes on this clonotype: Relative to the germline gene, one junction end is altered; a read error may explain this. V and J are TRBV27 and TRBJ2-2; 7 positions agree with TRBD1. The germline V gene has CDR1 MNHEY and CDR2 SMNVEV (reference sequence). The CDR3 runs to 13 residues. CDR3 in amino acids: CASRTVNTGELSF. CDR3 nucleotides: TGTGCCAGCAGGACTGTGAACACAGGGGAGCTGTCTTTT.

Concerning this clonotype: This sequence may be a read error, since a much larger clone differs from it by one base. The chain carries TRBV7-2 and TRBJ1-1; D unclear. CDR1 SGHTA and CDR2 FQGNSA come from the germline V gene. This CDR3 has 12 residues. The CDR3 region has the DNA TGTGCCAGCCGCTTAAGGAGTCGTGAAGCTTTCTTT. Its protein is CASRLRSREAFF.